A selection of T cell receptor beta chains follows, all from one sample in a study of shared clonotypes between healthy human individuals. Profiling relied on immunoSEQ multiplex PCR, and the TCRdb table lists in-frame clones only, not all of them. The sample has some 630,000 clones; 96% are singletons. The source material was naive CD8+ T cells sorted from blood. Source of these receptors: a woman in her thirties in good health. The CDR3 runs from the conserved cysteine through the conserved F or W. A D gene is named only where the DNA matches it firmly. The size entry is marked missing in some rows and otherwise reads once, few, many or a size class.

clone size	V gene	D gene	J gene	CDR3 protein	CDR3 DNA
-	TRBV6-5	TRBD1	TRBJ1-2	CASSQTPGQGGYTF	TGTGCCAGCAGCCAGACCCCGGGACAGGGAGGCTACACCTTC
-	TRBV27	-	TRBJ2-7	CASGKPGSREYEQYF	TGTGCCAGCGGAAAACCGGGGTCTAGAGAGTACGAGCAGTACTTC
-	TRBV28	TRBD2	TRBJ2-1	CASRPGVAGDEQFF	TGTGCCAGCAGGCCTGGGGTAGCGGGAGATGAGCAGTTCTTC
-	TRBV27	TRBD2	TRBJ2-1	CASSFLAGGYNEQFF	TGTGCCAGCAGTTTCCTAGCGGGGGGATACAATGAGCAGTTCTTC
-	TRBV10-3	TRBD1	TRBJ1-2	CAISARDRGLGNYGYTF	TGTGCCATCAGCGCCCGGGACAGGGGGCTTGGTAACTATGGCTACACCTTC
-	TRBV5-8	TRBD1	TRBJ1-1	CASSPQGAGDTEAFF	TGTGCCAGCAGCCCCCAGGGGGCGGGGGACACTGAAGCTTTCTTT
-	TRBV5-4	-	TRBJ2-1	CASSLEGHNEEQFF	TGTGCCAGCAGCTTGGAGGGGCACAATGAAGAGCAGTTCTTC
once	TRBV7-8	TRBD2	TRBJ2-7	CASSANGRDYPYEQYF	TGTGCCAGCAGCGCTAACGGCCGGGACTACCCTTACGAGCAGTACTTC
-	TRBV28	-	TRBJ1-1	CASSFPGVNTEAFF	TGTGCCAGCAGTTTCCCAGGGGTGAACACTGAAGCTTTCTTT
-	TRBV27	-	TRBJ2-7	CASSFFAAAHEQYF	TGTGCCAGCAGTTTTTTCGCAGCCGCCCACGAGCAGTACTTC
-	TRBV6-1	TRBD1	TRBJ2-3	CASSGDGQGRSGGPTDTQYF	TGTGCCAGCAGTGGCGATGGACAGGGGAGGTCGGGGGGCCCCACAGATACGCAGTATTTT
-	TRBV12-1	-	TRBJ2-7	CASSSGLGLAYEQYF	TGTGCCAGCAGCTCAGGACTGGGACTTGCCTACGAGCAGTACTTC
-	TRBV4-2	-	TRBJ1-1	CASSLNTEAFF	TGTGCCAGCAGCCTTAACACTGAAGCTTTCTTT
-	TRBV10-3	TRBD2	TRBJ2-1	CAISEIAGSYNEQFF	TGTGCCATCAGTGAGATAGCGGGGTCTTACAATGAGCAGTTCTTC
-	TRBV28	-	TRBJ2-5	CASSLTETQYF	TGTGCCAGCAGTTTAACGGAGACCCAGTACTTC
-	TRBV10-3	TRBD1	TRBJ2-1	CAISESIQGAYNEQFF	TGTGCCATCAGTGAGTCGATACAGGGGGCCTACAATGAGCAGTTCTTC
-	TRBV2	-	TRBJ2-7	CASRDWSPLGEQYF	TGTGCCAGCAGGGACTGGAGTCCCCTGGGAGAGCAGTACTTC
-	TRBV9	-	TRBJ2-7	CASSLSLGAYEQYF	TGTGCCAGCAGCCTCTCCCTGGGGGCCTACGAGCAGTACTTC
-	TRBV2	-	TRBJ1-2	CASTRTVNYGYTF	TGTGCCAGCACCAGGACAGTCAACTATGGCTACACCTTC
-	TRBV28	TRBD1	TRBJ1-4	CASSFRTGNEKLFF	TGTGCCAGCAGTTTTAGGACAGGCAATGAAAAACTGTTTTTT
few	TRBV7-9	-	TRBJ2-1	CASSQIRDEQFF	TGTGCCAGCAGCCAGATTAGGGATGAGCAGTTCTTC
-	TRBV7-9	TRBD2	TRBJ2-7	CAFASAGGPREQYF	TGTGCCTTTGCCTCAGCGGGAGGGCCTCGCGAGCAGTACTTC
-	TRBV27	TRBD2	TRBJ2-1	CASSSGGTEQFF	TGTGCCAGCAGCTCGGGAGGGACAGAGCAGTTCTTC
-	TRBV6-6	-	TRBJ2-1	CASSYSNGNEQFF	TGTGCCAGCAGTTACTCGAATGGCAATGAGCAGTTCTTC
few	TRBV4-1	-	TRBJ1-1	CASSQYTRTEAFF	TGCGCCAGCAGCCAATATACGCGCACTGAAGCTTTCTTT
-	TRBV28	TRBD2	TRBJ2-7	CASSLAGGTYEQYF	TGTGCCAGCAGTCTAGCGGGGGGGACCTACGAGCAGTACTTC
-	TRBV27	TRBD2	TRBJ2-7	CASSKSSGIEQYF	TGTGCCAGCAGTAAGTCTAGCGGGATCGAGCAGTACTTC
-	TRBV9	TRBD2	TRBJ2-7	CASSLAAGLSYEQYF	TGTGCCAGCAGCCTCGCAGCGGGGCTCTCCTACGAGCAGTACTTC
-	TRBV14	TRBD1	TRBJ2-1	CASSPGGPKYGEQFF	TGTGCCAGCAGCCCAGGGGGCCCCAAGTATGGTGAGCAGTTCTTC
once	TRBV28	TRBD2	TRBJ2-5	CASSLPGGRETQYF	TGTGCCAGCAGTTTACCGGGGGGGCGGGAGACCCAGTACTTC
-	TRBV7-9	-	TRBJ2-5	CASSLARGETQYF	TGTGCCAGCAGCTTAGCGAGGGGGGAGACCCAGTACTTC
once	TRBV30	TRBD1	TRBJ1-5	CAWGTGYNQPQHF	TGTGCCTGGGGGACAGGCTACAATCAGCCCCAGCATTTT
-	TRBV5-1	-	TRBJ2-3	CASSLDGTDTQYF	TGCGCCAGCAGCTTGGATGGCACAGATACGCAGTATTTT
-	TRBV7-9	TRBD2	TRBJ2-1	CASTLAGSLNEQFF	TGTGCCAGCACCCTAGCGGGATCTTTGAATGAGCAGTTCTTC